A single sample gave rise to the 3 T cell receptor beta chains below, sequenced in a study of immune characterization of retroperitoneal liposarcoma. TCRdb itself ran the PCR reads through MiXCR, one entry per CDR3 protein. Of approximately 9,300 distinct CDR3 sequences listed, over 25% are singletons. The sample comprised blood. These receptors all stem from a male donor with retroperitoneal liposarcoma.

The CDR3 reads CASRGQGDRTEAFF. In DNA form, the CDR3 reads TGTGCCAGCAGGGGACAGGGAGATCGGACTGAAGCTTTCTTT. The V call is TRBV6-6, the J call TRBJ1-1, with 9 nucleotides matching TRBD1. The CDR3 has 14 amino acids. With 6 bases clipped from V and 5 bases from J, the junction kept 7 bases outside the gene matches. Germline assignment: CDR1 MNHNY and CDR2 SVGAGI (reference sequence).

Judged by abundance, this clonotype is medium-sized. This chain connects TRBV6-1 to TRBJ2-1; 11 positions agree with TRBD1. The J call may be mistaken, given a closer DNA end match to TRBJ2-7. Germline V gene lookup returns CDR1 MNHNS and CDR2 SASEGT. This CDR3 has 15 residues. The CDR3 coding sequence is TGTGCCAGCAGTCCTCCCGGGACAGGGGGAGGCGAGCAGTACTTC. It codes for CASSPPGTGGGEQYF.

This clonotype is medium-sized by share. The chain combines TRBV10-3 with TRBJ2-2, with D possibly matching TRBD1 (5 bases). CDR1 ENHRY and CDR2 SYGVKD come from the germline V gene. The length of the CDR3 is 15 residues. Trimming took off 4 bases at V and 3 bases at J, with 12 bases between the two ends. The CDR3 nucleotides are TGTGCCATCAGTGGTGAACAGGTGCACACCGGGGAGCTGTTTTTT. It encodes CAISGEQVHTGELFF.